This T cell receptor (beta chain) was sequenced during a study of T cells after posttransplantation cyclophosphamide. Germline trimming cut 5 bases from V and 14 bases from J; bases unmatched to any gene: 12. CDR1 and CDR2 from the germline V gene are SGHDT and YYEEEE. This CDR3 has 14 amino acids. Sequenced by immunoSEQ multiplex PCR; TCRdb stores in-frame clones only, minus some. The sample holds tens of thousands of clones, approximately 94% seen once. The gene calls are TRBV5-6 and TRBJ1-6; 8 bases agree with TRBD1. This receptor was identified in a woman between 25 and 40 years old in good health and a related stem cell transplant donor. The sample comprised PBMCs. The chain's CDR3 is CASSSGAGGASLHF. In nucleotides, the CDR3 is TGTGCCAGCAGTTCGGGGGCAGGGGGCGCTTCCCTCCACTTT.